These T cell receptor beta chains were read from a single sample in a study of shared clonotypes between healthy human individuals. TCRdb keeps only in-frame clones here, not all; method: immunoSEQ multiplex PCR. This table has over 2 million clones, approximately 90% appearing once. The specimen was naive CD4+ T cells from PBMCs. The source of these receptors is a young man in good health. Some clones in this sample may be carry-over from other donors' samples. The CDR3 runs from the conserved cysteine through the conserved F or W.

v_call	j_call	cdr3_aa
TRBV28	TRBJ2-5	CASSFLAAYTRTQETQYF
TRBV5-1	TRBJ1-3	CASSLDSILMGQGADTIYF
TRBV4-1	TRBJ2-7	CASSQDNGSPYEQYF
TRBV7-9	TRBJ1-2	CASSPPGLNYGYTF
TRBV5-6	TRBJ1-3	CASSPSLGQGNTIYF
TRBV5-1	TRBJ2-7	CASSLAGSRNEQYF
TRBV19	TRBJ1-5	CASSRKGNQPQHF
TRBV4-1	TRBJ1-4	CASSRLRGEKLFF
TRBV11-3	TRBJ2-2	CASSAGLGAGELFF
TRBV11-2	TRBJ2-6	CASSSNRGSGANVLTF
TRBV6-5	TRBJ2-2	CAARRPGLTGELFF
TRBV9	TRBJ1-2	CASSPGANQGYTF
TRBV10-3	TRBJ2-7	CAIRASYEQYF
TRBV19	TRBJ1-2	CASTTTRTGGDYGYTF
TRBV28	TRBJ2-3	CASSLIFPSGVGTQYF
TRBV10-3	TRBJ1-4	CAISDGQGTGFLFF
TRBV2	TRBJ2-2	CGGQRDNTGELFF
TRBV11-1	TRBJ1-5	CASSSSGNQPQHF
TRBV10-3	TRBJ2-1	CAISESSTWSNEQFF
TRBV11-2	TRBJ2-3	CASSFTGTGFSDTQYF
TRBV9	TRBJ1-2	CASSQDTGYGYTF
TRBV29-1	TRBJ2-5	CSVDRVDNRGGTQYF
TRBV29-1	TRBJ1-5	CSVGKGDSNQPQHF
TRBV19	TRBJ2-6	CASSVDRGTGANVLTF
TRBV2	TRBJ2-5	CASSVGPEGETQYF
TRBV28	TRBJ2-1	CASIVSGSTNEQFF
TRBV6-5	TRBJ1-2	CASSPDGTYGYTF
TRBV19	TRBJ2-5	CASSLRQGLQETQYF
TRBV19	TRBJ2-6	CASRSQGARGANVLTF
TRBV7-2	TRBJ2-3	CASSPIAGSSDTQYF
TRBV5-1	TRBJ2-2	CASRPVGSGTNTGELFF
TRBV5-1	TRBJ1-4	CASSLAAATNEKLFF
TRBV28	TRBJ2-5	CASLRAETQYF
TRBV19	TRBJ2-1	CASSIQPGGYNEQFF
TRBV19	TRBJ2-7	CASSTTVTSYEQYF
TRBV28	TRBJ1-5	CASSLGGNVNQPQHF
TRBV18	TRBJ2-7	CASSPTGTGPYEQYF
TRBV28	TRBJ2-3	CASRKGTISTDTQYF
TRBV7-2	TRBJ2-6	CASSLPGFGGANVLTF
TRBV28	TRBJ1-2	CASSRLSGEGDGYTF
TRBV2	TRBJ2-3	CASRRQSNTADTQYF